The 5 T cell receptor beta chains presented below share a single source sample, sequenced in a study of blood T cell repertoires in COVID-19. Assay: immunoSEQ multiplex PCR; the TCRdb copy retains only in-frame clones and omits some. The repertoire holds roughly 190,000 clones, 86% seen once, with just under 25% in the top ten. Sequenced input: PBMCs or T cells enriched from blood (not recorded which). Receptors originate from a woman aged 40-49 years in a cohort exposed to, infected with or recovered from COVID-19 (not recorded which).

The chain links TRBV4-1 to TRBJ1-2; D remains ambiguous. The germline V gene has CDR1 MGHRA and CDR2 YSYEKL. Trimming pared 3 bases from V and 4 bases from J, leaving 9 bases between. The CDR3 loop spans 13 amino acids. CDR3 bases: TGCGCCAGCAGCCAGGGCCGCATCTATGGCTACACCTTC. The encoded protein is CASSQGRIYGYTF.

CDR3 bases: TGTGCCAGCAGCTCGCAGGTTGAAAAACTGTTTTTT. Translated: CASSSQVEKLFF. V gene TRBV7-2 combines with J gene TRBJ1-4; D is unresolved. Trimming stripped 4 bases from V and 7 bases from J, with 7 bases between. CDR1 SGHTA and CDR2 FQGNSA come from the germline V gene. The CDR3 loop spans 12 amino acids.

The rearrangement links TRBV27 to TRBJ1-1; tentative D call: TRBD1 (5 bases). This CDR3 is 16 amino acids long. Germline lookup yields CDR1 MNHEY and CDR2 SMNVEV (reference sequence). Trimming removed 6 bases at V and 4 bases at J, with 21 bases between. The CDR3 region is CASSGKFRGATTEAFF. The CDR3 coding sequence is TGTGCCAGCAGCGGAAAATTTCGTGGGGCGACCACTGAAGCTTTCTTT.

V gene TRBV10-2 combines with J gene TRBJ1-1, with a possible D match to TRBD1 (5 bases). V was clipped by 8 bases and J by 4 bases, with 17 bases between them. The CDR3 length is 14 residues. Germline CDR1 is WSHSY and CDR2 is SAAADI. The DNA for the CDR3 is TGCGCCAGCCAAAACCAGGGCGAGGTCACTGAAGCTTTCTTT. This codes for CASQNQGEVTEAFF.

The rearrangement joins TRBV30 to TRBJ1-1; D may be TRBD1 (5 bases). From germline, CDR1 is GTSNPN and CDR2 SVGIG (reference sequence). V was pared by 1 base and J by 5 bases, with 11 bases between. The CDR3 loop spans 13 amino acids. CDR3 residues: CAWSGTGLTEAFF. Written as DNA, the CDR3 is TGTGCCTGGAGTGGTACAGGTCTTACTGAAGCTTTCTTT.